This TCR beta chain was sequenced for a study of cytomegalovirus exposure and HLA in healthy donors. Study-level information: Later, an analysis reported that the 130 or so validation repertoires had used the same platform as the approximately 720 first-cohort repertoires. Study results and caveats: TCR sequences were mostly rare, though some public TCRs occurred in many donors. In vitro, three CMV-associated chains proved specific for CMV antigens.

With V trimmed by 5 bases and J by 10 bases, 11 bases remained unmatched. The CDR3 totals 15 residues. Per germline, CDR1 MDHEN and CDR2 SYDVKM. Regarding this clone: Its antigen is not known.

Only in-frame clones appear in the TCRdb table, and some are missing; sequencing was by immunoSEQ multiplex PCR. The sample includes about 49,000 clones, 94% of them seen just once. The donors belonged to the roughly 110-subject validation cohort, separate from the approximately 700-subject first cohort. Material: PBMCs. The receptor was derived from a woman aged 18-35 years in good health and CMV-seropositive. The V and J genes are TRBV28 and TRBJ1-6; 7 bases line up with TRBD1. The CDR3 DNA reads as TGTGCCAGCAGTACAAGGACAGGATTAGAATCACCCCTCCACTTT. Translation: CASSTRTGLESPLHF.